These T cell receptor beta chains were read from a single sample in a study of T cells in Graves' hyperthyroidism and ophthalmopathy. MiXCR was run by TCRdb on the multiplex PCR reads, yielding one entry per CDR3 protein. In the table there are 400,000 to 500,000 distinct CDR3 sequences, roughly an eighth of which are singletons. Specimen: blood. These receptor sequences come from a young woman with Graves' hyperthyroidism. CDR3s include the opening cysteine and the closing phenylalanine or tryptophan. D genes are given only for firm matches. Clone size, where shown, is once, few, many, or a class for clones that have expanded.

>-|TRBJ2-7|TRBV6-6|many
CASSYRQGVVYEQYF
TGTGCCAGCAGTTACCGGCAGGGAGTAGTCTACGAGCAGTACTTC
>-|TRBJ2-7|TRBV20-1|many
CSASYAGTHEQYF
TGCAGTGCTAGCTATGCAGGTACCCACGAGCAGTACTTC
>-|TRBJ2-2|TRBV6-2/TRBV6-3|-
CAGSSLLPGTNTGELFF
TGTGCCGGCAGTTCCCTCCTTCCGGGAACGAACACCGGGGAGCTGTTTTTT
>-|TRBJ1-3|TRBV28|many
CASRSHEGGSGNTIYF
TGTGCCAGCAGAAGTCACGAGGGGGGCTCTGGAAACACCATATATTTT
>-|TRBJ1-2|TRBV5-1|-
CASSLEEGGGYTF
TGCGCCAGCAGCTTGGAAGAGGGAGGAGGCTACACCTTC
>-|TRBJ2-1|TRBV28|many
CAAEGGEQFF
TGTGCCGCTGAGGGGGGTGAGCAGTTCTTC
>-|TRBJ1-2|TRBV7-9|many
CASSQDSIYGYTF
TGTGCCAGCAGCCAGGACAGCATATATGGCTACACCTTC
>-|TRBJ1-1|TRBV14|few
CASSPPGRWDNTEAFF
TGTGCCAGCAGCCCCCCCGGGAGATGGGATAACACTGAAGCTTTCTTT
>-|TRBJ2-1|TRBV27|-
CASSLIALGDNEQFF
TGTGCCAGCAGTTTGATAGCCCTAGGAGACAATGAGCAGTTCTTC
>-|TRBJ2-5|TRBV20-1|few
CSATRRDQETQYF
TGCAGTGCTACTAGACGGGACCAAGAGACCCAGTACTTC
>TRBD2|TRBJ2-5|TRBV20-1|many
CSARASGRRQETQYF
TGCAGTGCTAGGGCTAGCGGGAGGCGCCAAGAGACCCAGTACTTC
>-|TRBJ2-7|TRBV29-1|many
CSVEEGGGSDEQYF
TGCAGCGTTGAAGAAGGAGGCGGATCCGACGAGCAGTACTTC
>TRBD2|TRBJ2-7|TRBV6-1|-
CASSRGLAGAREQYF
TGTGCCAGCAGTCGAGGACTAGCGGGAGCACGCGAGCAGTACTTC
>TRBD2|TRBJ2-7|TRBV7-6|-
CASSSQGLAGYNQQYF
TGTGCCAGCAGCTCCCAGGGTCTAGCGGGGTACAATCAGCAGTACTTC